These 10 T cell receptor beta chains were sequenced from one sample in a study of sequential checkpoint blockade in melanoma. The treatment: randomized to nivolumab then ipilimumab (arm A) or the reverse (arm B). TCRdb's copy holds only in-frame clones and misses some; the assay was immunoSEQ multiplex PCR. The sample has roughly 20,000 clones; approximately 80% are singletons. The sequenced sample was CD8+ T cells sorted from blood (inferred from file names), obtained from a patient given nivolumab and ipilimumab in sequence. The receptor set was obtained from a human donor with melanoma.

The gene calls are TRBV27 and TRBJ2-7; tentatively, D is TRBD1 (5 bases). Trimming cost V 8 bases and J 4 bases, with 9 bases left between them. The CDR3 is made up of 11 amino acids. The V gene's germline CDR1 is MNHEY and CDR2 SMNVEV (reference sequence). The CDR3 DNA reads as TGTGCCAGCCAGGGCGAGTACGAGCAGTACTTC. Its protein is CASQGEYEQYF.

The rearrangement uses TRBV29-1 and TRBJ1-1; 10 nucleotides match TRBD1. Per germline, CDR1 SQVTM and CDR2 ANQGSEA. Trimming removed 0 bases from V and 2 bases from J; junction bases left unmatched: 6. The CDR3 has 16 amino acids. CDR3 in amino acids: CSVEDPDRGINTEAFF. The CDR3 region has the DNA TGCAGCGTTGAAGACCCGGACAGGGGGATAAACACTGAAGCTTTCTTT.

This clone was seen only a few times. Written as DNA, the CDR3 is TGTGCCAGCAGCCCCCCCCGGGAGGACAATGAGCAGTTCTTC. Its protein is CASSPPREDNEQFF. The chain has TRBV7-9 and TRBJ2-1; 7 bases align to TRBD2. The V and J ends lost 5 bases and 5 bases, in that order; junction bases with no gene match: 6. CDR1 SEHNR and CDR2 FQNEAQ come from the germline V gene (reference sequence). The CDR3 is made up of 14 amino acids.

CDR3 in amino acids: CASSRLEGGYEQYF. DNA for the CDR3: TGTGCCAGCAGCCGCTTGGAGGGGGGGTACGAGCAGTACTTC. V and J are TRBV7-8 and TRBJ2-7; a weak D match, TRBD2 (7 bases). Trimming left V 5 bases short and J 4 bases short, with 15 bases between. The CDR3 is made up of 14 amino acids. The germline V gene has CDR1 SGHVS and CDR2 FQNEAQ. Filled out from reference TRBV7-8 and TRBJ2-7, the complete variable domain reads GAGVSQSPRYKVAKRGQDVALRCDPISGHVSLFWYQQALGQGPEFLTYFQNEAQLDKSGLPSDRFFAERPEGSVSTLKIQRTQQEDSAVYLCASSRLEGGYEQYFGPGTRLTVT.

CDR3: CASSPLDREYNEQFF. The CDR3 coding sequence is TGTGCCAGCAGCCCGCTGGACAGGGAGTACAATGAGCAGTTCTTC. The V and J genes are TRBV7-6 and TRBJ2-1; the match to TRBD1 covers 8 bases. Germline-derived CDR1 and CDR2 are SGHVS and FNYEAQ. CDR3 length: 15 residues. The V and J ends lost 5 bases and 4 bases, in that order; junction bases with no gene match: 7.

This clone came up once. The rearrangement uses TRBV28 and TRBJ1-1; D is ambiguous. The CDR3 is made up of 14 amino acids. V lost 5 bases to trimming and J lost 5 bases, with 15 bases between them. Germline CDR1 and CDR2: MDHEN and SYDVKM. Here the CDR3 DNA reads TGTGCCAGCAGTCTTACAATTTCGCGGACTGAAGCTTTCTTT. This translates into CASSLTISRTEAFF.

The chain uses TRBV6-5 and TRBJ1-2; D gene ambiguous. V dropped 5 bases and J dropped 0 bases, with 7 bases sitting between them. The length of the CDR3 is 13 residues. Germline values: CDR1 MNHEY, CDR2 SVGAGI. CDR3 DNA sequence: TGTGCCAGCAGTCACAACGCTAACTATGGCTACACCTTC. Its protein is CASSHNANYGYTF.

The V and J genes are TRBV2 and TRBJ2-1; 9 bases are shared with TRBD1. J lost 8 bases, V lost 5 bases, and 10 bases had no gene match. Germline CDR1 SNHLY, CDR2 FYNNEI. This CDR3 region has 15 residues. CDR3 in amino acids: CASSLRDRVIDEQFF. In DNA, the CDR3 is TGTGCCAGCAGTCTCCGGGACAGGGTGATCGATGAGCAGTTCTTC. The entire variable domain, with the rest obtained from reference TRBV2 and TRBJ2-1, is as follows: EPEVTQTPSHQVTQMGQEVILRCVPISNHLYFYWYRQILGQKVEFLVSFYNNEISEKSEIFDDQFSVERPDGSNFTLKIRSTKLEDSAMYFCASSLRDRVIDEQFFGPGTRLTVL.

The chain carries TRBV13 and TRBJ2-7; D unclear. V dropped 0 bases and J dropped 0 bases, with 9 bases sitting between them. The CDR3 is 15 amino acids. The germline V gene has CDR1 PRHDT and CDR2 FYEKMQ (reference sequence). As DNA, the CDR3 is TGTGCCAGCAGCTTAGGCCCCAGGCTCTCCTACGAGCAGTACTTC. Amino acid sequence: CASSLGPRLSYEQYF.

The CDR3 here is CASSQAKSGGHETQYF. For the CDR3, the DNA is TGTGCCAGCAGCCAAGCCAAATCGGGGGGACATGAGACCCAGTACTTC. The chain carries TRBV4-2 and TRBJ2-5, with D possibly matching TRBD2 (7 bases). Trimming left V 1 base short and J 5 bases short, with 17 bases between. The CDR3 spans 16 residues. Per germline, CDR1 LGHNA and CDR2 YNFKEQ.